This entry describes one TCR beta chain. Its target is unknown. This sample was taken from a study of cytomegalovirus exposure and HLA in healthy donors. General study results and limits: A missense variant in DCLRE1C was later tied to TCR beta V- and J-gene trimming. Among the CMV-associated chains, three were confirmed in vitro as specific for CMV antigens.

PCR primers comprised 60 Vbeta and 13 Jbeta primers. Method: immunoSEQ multiplex PCR; TCRdb's copy keeps in-frame clones and lacks some. This table holds about 51,000 clones. V lost 3 bases, J lost 10 bases, and 16 bases lay in between. Germline V gene data show CDR1 as MDHEN and CDR2 as SYDVKM. The CDR3 loop spans 15 amino acids. This chain joins TRBV28 and TRBJ1-6; D perhaps matches TRBD1 (5 bases). The clonotype was recovered from a man in his forties in good health and CMV-seropositive. The specimen was PBMCs. CDR3 protein: CASSFSGTGGSPLHF. CDR3 DNA sequence: TGTGCCAGCAGTTTCTCCGGGACGGGAGGATCACCCCTCCACTTT.